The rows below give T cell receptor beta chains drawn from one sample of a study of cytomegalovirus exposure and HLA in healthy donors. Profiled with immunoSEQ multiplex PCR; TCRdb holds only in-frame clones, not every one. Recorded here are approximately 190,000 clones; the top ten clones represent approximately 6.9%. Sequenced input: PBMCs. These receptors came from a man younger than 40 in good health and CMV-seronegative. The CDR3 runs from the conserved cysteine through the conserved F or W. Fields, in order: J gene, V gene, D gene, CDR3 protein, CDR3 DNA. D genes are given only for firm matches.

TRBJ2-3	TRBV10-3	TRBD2	CAISERLARTDTQYF	TGTGCCATCAGTGAAAGACTAGCTAGGACAGATACGCAGTATTTT
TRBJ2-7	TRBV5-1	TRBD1	CASSLVQGATYEQYF	TGCGCCAGCAGCTTGGTGCAGGGGGCAACCTACGAGCAGTACTTC
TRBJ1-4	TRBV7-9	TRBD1	CASSSSRTGGEKLFF	TGTGCCAGCAGCTCAAGTAGGACAGGGGGAGAAAAACTGTTTTTT
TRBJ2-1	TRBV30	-	CAWRTSGTLNEQFF	TGTGCCTGGAGAACCTCCGGGACTCTCAATGAGCAGTTCTTC
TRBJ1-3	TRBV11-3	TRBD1	CASRTGLSGNTIYF	TGTGCCAGCAGGACAGGGTTGTCTGGAAACACCATATATTTT
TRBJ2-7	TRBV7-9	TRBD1	CASSLARTGKYDEQYF	TGTGCCAGCAGCTTAGCGAGGACAGGGAAGTACGACGAGCAGTACTTC
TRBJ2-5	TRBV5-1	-	CASSSTTEPQETQYF	TGCGCCAGCAGCTCCACGACAGAGCCCCAAGAGACCCAGTACTTC
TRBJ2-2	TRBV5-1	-	CASSLLRGSGELFF	TGCGCCAGCAGCTTGTTAAGGGGATCCGGGGAGCTGTTTTTT
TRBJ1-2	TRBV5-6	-	CASSLGGPGYTF	TGTGCCAGCAGCTTGGGAGGGCCCGGCTACACCTTC
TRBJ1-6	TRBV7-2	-	CASSPFGRANNSPLHF	TGTGCCAGCAGCCCCTTCGGCAGGGCCAATAATTCACCCCTCCACTTT
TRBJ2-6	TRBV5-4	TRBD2	CASSFGGRDGANVLTF	TGTGCCAGCAGCTTTGGCGGGAGGGATGGGGCCAACGTCCTGACTTTC
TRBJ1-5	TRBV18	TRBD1	CASSPGQGNQPQHF	TGTGCCAGCTCACCGGGACAGGGCAATCAGCCCCAGCATTTT
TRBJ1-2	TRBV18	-	CASSPTSNYGYTF	TGTGCCAGCTCACCTACATCAAACTATGGCTACACCTTC
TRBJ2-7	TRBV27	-	CASNKQGLSYEQYF	TGTGCCAGCAACAAACAGGGTCTCTCCTACGAGCAGTACTTC
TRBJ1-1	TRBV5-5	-	CASSTGSNTEAFF	TGTGCCAGCAGTACAGGGAGTAACACTGAAGCTTTCTTT
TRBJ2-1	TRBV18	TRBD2	CASSPRLQLADNEQFF	TGTGCCAGCTCACCCCGTCTTCAACTAGCGGACAATGAGCAGTTCTTC
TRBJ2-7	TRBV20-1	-	CSASGSYEQYF	TGCAGTGCTTCCGGGAGCTACGAGCAGTACTTC
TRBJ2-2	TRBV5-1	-	CASSLDRKSGELFF	TGCGCCAGCAGCCTAGACAGAAAATCCGGGGAGCTGTTTTTT
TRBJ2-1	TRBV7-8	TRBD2	CASSFVPILAGGIYNEQFF	TGTGCCAGCAGCTTCGTGCCGATACTAGCGGGAGGCATCTACAATGAGCAGTTCTTC
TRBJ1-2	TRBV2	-	CASSPRGGPYGYTF	TGTGCCAGCAGTCCAAGGGGGGGTCCCTATGGCTACACCTTC
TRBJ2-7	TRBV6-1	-	CASKEDSGAGYEQYF	TGTGCCAGCAAGGAAGACTCGGGAGCCGGGTACGAGCAGTACTTC
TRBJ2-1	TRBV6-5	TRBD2	CASTTTSGSYNEQFF	TGTGCCAGCACGACGACTAGCGGCTCCTACAATGAGCAGTTCTTC
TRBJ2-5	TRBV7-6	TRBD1	CASSLTGLGETQYF	TGTGCCAGCAGCCTGACAGGGTTGGGGGAGACCCAGTACTTC